This T cell receptor (beta chain) derives from a study of T cells in Graves' hyperthyroidism and ophthalmopathy. Findings of the study overall: Patients with ophthalmopathy were separated from those with stable hyperthyroidism by a 13 V-J model. In blood, most of the thyroid clonotypes expanded above 0.001 were also present.

Notes on this clonotype: What it binds is unknown.

The investigators amplified TCR beta CDR3 regions from RNA transcripts. Initially, a first-round RT-PCR of the TCR CDR3 employed the HTBI primer set. MiXCR, applied by TCRdb to the multiplex PCR reads, yields one record per CDR3 protein. The data contain around 600,000 distinct CDR3 sequences, 45% of them seen just once; the ten biggest clones take up about 7.7%. Orbital computed tomography, thyroid ultrasound, serum thyroxine and TRAb, and clinical symptoms together informed the diagnoses. The sequenced sample was peripheral blood or thyroid tissue (not recorded which). This sequence originates from an adult man with Graves' disease, either hyperthyroidism or ophthalmopathy (not recorded which).

CDR3 residues: CASSGDANSPLHF. In DNA, the CDR3 is TGTGCCAGCAGTGGGGACGCCAATTCACCCCTCCACTTT. V and J are TRBV12-3 or TRBV12-4 and TRBJ1-6, with D possibly TRBD1 on 5 matching bases. Trimming left V 5 bases short and J 7 bases short, with 9 bases between. This CDR3 is 13 amino acids long.